This T cell receptor (beta chain) was recovered during a study of T cell clusters in autoimmune cytopenias. This clonotype is classed as medium-sized by frequency. TRB was amplified from about 270 ng of peripheral blood genomic DNA per sample. CDR1 and CDR2 from the germline V gene are MNHEY and SVGEGT. This CDR3 spans 16 amino acids. One tube held mixed TRB-A and TRB-B primer pools for touch-down PCR. Reanalyzing the multiplex PCR reads, TCRdb keeps one entry per CDR3 protein, without DNA. The sample's table shows 3,500 to 4,000 distinct CDR3 sequences. Separately, the same data were catalogued under a study of T cell repertoires in aging, cancer and after chemotherapy. Per that paper: Clear clonal overlap appeared across healthy donor samples taken over several months to years. Healthy donors lost TCR diversity with age mainly through richness, cancer patients through richness and evenness. These repertoire data do not allow conclusions about immunological memory after chemotherapy.

The chain carries TRBV6-2 or TRBV6-3 and TRBJ1-2. The sequenced sample was peripheral blood. The source of this sequence is a human donor in good health. CDR3 residues: CASTTLPRRPNYGYTF.